This T cell receptor (beta chain) is from a study of spatial heterogeneity in lung cancer. Time point of the sample: sample taken at primary tumor resection. Whole RNA was taken from tumor, nontumor lung or frozen PBMC; it was then sequenced unsorted. TCRdb reprocessed the 5' RACE reads with MiXCR, giving one entry per CDR3 protein. The table lists tens of thousands of distinct CDR3 sequences, approximately 20% of them singletons. V lost 6 bases to trimming and J lost 3 bases, with 8 bases between them. CDR3 length equals 13 residues. Germline V gene lookup returns CDR1 MNHEY and CDR2 SMNVEV (reference sequence).

This clonotype was sampled from a male donor with early-stage non-small cell lung cancer. This specimen consisted of PBMCs, obtained at surgery. This chain connects TRBV27 to TRBJ2-2; D is uncertain. In DNA form, the CDR3 reads TGTGCCAGCAGACCAGCGTACACCGGGGAGCTGTTTTTT. It translates to CASRPAYTGELFF.